The source of this T cell receptor (beta chain) is a study of glioma-infiltrating T cells. Study observations and caveats: Tissue and blood shared very few CDR3 sequences. Non-neoplastic patients had below-expected tissue-blood divergence, while all gliomas exceeded expectation.

A note on this clonotype: Antigen specificity is unknown.

The iRepertoire nested amplicon-rescue multiplex PCR amplified TCR alpha and beta CDR3s from RNA. For one-step reverse transcription and amplification, about 90-400 ng of tissue mRNA or PBMC total RNA was used. From the multiplex PCR reads, TCRdb called clonotypes with MiXCR, one entry per CDR3 protein. The repertoire has around 180,000 distinct CDR3 sequences, around 40% of them found once; the top ten carry 5.2%. The CDR3 is 15 amino acids. The ends lost 0 bases at V and 5 bases at J; junction bases unmatched: 5. The V gene's germline CDR1 is SGHRS and CDR2 YFSETQ. This TCR derives from a human donor with low-grade glioma or glioblastoma, undergoing nonglioma brain surgery, or in good health (not recorded which). The specimen was glioma tissue, nonneoplastic brain tissue, or PBMCs (not recorded which). The V gene is TRBV5-1, the J gene TRBJ2-1, with TRBD2 matching over 7 bases. The CDR3 here is CASSLEAGVDNEQFF. The CDR3 DNA reads as TGCGCCAGCAGCTTGGAGGCGGGAGTGGACAATGAGCAGTTCTTC.